This TCR beta chain was retrieved from a study of blood T cell repertoires in COVID-19. In the original processing: By means of reference gene primer amplification, nucleated cell counts were estimated. The method was immunoSEQ multiplex PCR; TCRdb's version includes in-frame clones alone and lacks a portion of them. The V and J calls and the clone size are those of that table, but D and trimming were determined from the DNA. The sample includes 180,000 or so clones, around 85% seen only once; the top ten take 1% to 1.5%. The V and J ends lost 5 bases and 3 bases, in that order; junction bases with no gene match: 6. The germline V gene has CDR1 ENHRY and CDR2 SYGVKD. The CDR3 has 14 residues.

This clonotype was obtained from a man aged 60 to 75 who had recovered from COVID-19. The sequenced material came from peripheral blood. This rearrangement joins TRBV10-3 to TRBJ1-1; 7 nucleotides line up with TRBD1. The CDR3 here is CAISQPGQYTEAFF. Written as DNA, the CDR3 is TGTGCCATCAGTCAACCGGGACAGTACACTGAAGCTTTCTTT.